The TCR beta chain described here comes from a study of blood T cell repertoires in COVID-19. This CDR3 is built from 13 residues. Germline V gene data show CDR1 as SGHVS and CDR2 as FQNEAQ. With 5 bases clipped from V and 8 bases from J, the junction kept 1 base outside the gene matches. Method: immunoSEQ multiplex PCR; TCRdb's copy keeps in-frame clones and lacks some. The sample contains thousands of clones, 86% of which appear only once. The origin of this receptor is a human donor with active COVID-19. The donor label of this sample is uncertain. The V and J genes are TRBV7-8 and TRBJ1-6, with 9 bases that match TRBD1. The sample comprised peripheral blood. CDR3: CASSRDRDSPLHF. The CDR3, as DNA: TGTGCCAGCAGCCGGGACAGGGATTCACCCCTCCACTTT.